The 22 T cell receptor beta chains in this list originate from one sample, sequenced in a study of T cell responses to AZD1222 COVID-19 vaccine. Libraries were prepared by immunoSEQ multiplex PCR; TCRdb keeps only in-frame clonotypes and omits some of them. The sample has about 150,000 clones; 91% are singletons. Sequenced here: peripheral blood, sampled on day 0 of AZD1222 vaccination. These receptors were collected from an adult in good health.

This chain joins TRBV7-9 and TRBJ1-2; D not resolved. The CDR3 runs 14 residues. CDR1 is SEHNR and CDR2 is FQNEAQ in the germline V gene (reference sequence). The V and J ends lost 4 bases and 5 bases respectively, with 14 bases between them. As DNA, the CDR3 is TGTGCCAGCAGCTCACATACCCAGGCGTATGGCTACACCTTC. Protein: CASSSHTQAYGYTF.

The chain is built from TRBV18 and TRBJ2-7; 7 bases agree with TRBD1. This CDR3 region has 13 residues. Unmatched junction bases numbered 4, after V lost 3 bases and J lost 5 bases. CDR1 and CDR2 (germline): KGHSH, LQKENI. Written as DNA, the CDR3 is TGTGCCAGCTCACCCCAGACAGGGAACGAGCAGTACTTC. Its translation is CASSPQTGNEQYF.

The chain recombines TRBV6-2 or TRBV6-3 with TRBJ1-2, with D uncertain. V lost 0 bases and J lost 5, with 13 bases in between. CDR1 is MNHEY and CDR2 is SVGEGT in the germline V gene. The CDR3 is made up of 15 amino acids. The chain's CDR3 is CASSYSAGNGYGYTF. As DNA, the CDR3 is TGTGCCAGCAGTTACTCTGCAGGAAACGGGTATGGCTACACCTTC.

This sequence joins TRBV4-2 and TRBJ1-6; the D gene is possibly TRBD1 (5 bases). Between the trimmed V and J ends, which lost 1 base and 7 bases, there was a span of 11 bases. CDR3 length: 15 amino acids. CDR1 is LGHNA, CDR2 YNFKEQ, per germline. The CDR3 DNA follows: TGTGCCAGCAGCCAAGTAGGGGTCTACAATTCACCCCTCCACTTT. It encodes CASSQVGVYNSPLHF.

The rearrangement links TRBV14 to TRBJ2-1; D could derive from TRBD1 or TRBD2 (5 bases each). Trimming took off 1 base at V and 7 bases at J, with 11 bases between the two ends. CDR1 SGHDN and CDR2 FVKESK come from the germline V gene. The CDR3 is 14 residues long. This chain's CDR3 is CASSQGGMRNEQFF. CDR3 nucleotide sequence: TGTGCCAGCAGCCAAGGGGGGATGAGGAATGAGCAGTTCTTC.

The V call is TRBV19, the J call TRBJ1-5; 7 nucleotides match TRBD1. The V gene end was trimmed by 2 bases and the J gene end by 7 bases; junction bases not matched to a gene: 8. CDR3 length: 15 residues. Germline assignment: CDR1 LNHDA and CDR2 SQIVND (reference sequence). CDR3 bases: TGTGCCAGTAGTATAAAGGGGGCTCTCCCCCAGCCCCAGCATTTT. It specifies CASSIKGALPQPQHF. Using reference TRBV19 and TRBJ1-5 for the parts outside the CDR3, the full variable domain is DGGITQSPKYLFRKEGQNVTLSCEQNLNHDAMYWYRQDPGQGLRLIYYSQIVNDFQKGDIAEGYSVSREKKESFPLTVTSAQKNPTAFYLCASSIKGALPQPQHFGDGTRLSIL.

The chain recombines TRBV14 with TRBJ1-4, with 7 positions matching TRBD1. From germline, CDR1 is SGHDN and CDR2 FVKESK. Unmatched junction bases numbered 11, after V lost 3 bases and J lost 10 bases. There are 15 residues in the CDR3. CDR3 DNA: TGTGCCAGCAGCCACAGGACAGGCGGGGTGGGAAAACTGTTTTTT. Translated, it gives CASSHRTGGVGKLFF.

This chain joins TRBV5-5 and TRBJ1-2; possible D gene TRBD1, 5 bases. The CDR3 is 15 residues long. Germline CDR1 and CDR2: SGHKS and YYEKEE (reference sequence). V was cut by 0 bases and J by 8 bases, with 17 bases left in between. CDR3 sequence reads: CASSLAQTAGLGYTF. The CDR3 nucleotides are TGTGCCAGCAGCTTGGCCCAGACAGCTGGTCTAGGCTACACCTTC.

The rearrangement joins TRBV11-3 to TRBJ2-7, with 12 bases that match TRBD2. The CDR3 length is 17 residues. Unmatched junction bases numbered 13, after V lost 5 bases and J lost 5 bases. Germline V gene sequence: CDR1 SGHNT, CDR2 YENEEA. In nucleotides, the CDR3 is TGTGCCAGCAGCCCATGGACTAGCGGGACAAGCATCAACGAGCAGTACTTC. Protein product: CASSPWTSGTSINEQYF.

This clone was detected only once. The V call is TRBV7-8, the J call TRBJ1-1; D is unclear. V dropped 3 bases and J dropped 8 bases, with 10 bases sitting between them. This CDR3 comprises 12 residues. Germline CDR1 is SGHVS and CDR2 is FQNEAQ. This CDR3 is CASSFNRAEAFF. CDR3 in DNA: TGTGCCAGCAGCTTCAACAGAGCCGAAGCTTTCTTT.

This clone was recorded only once. The J gene is TRBJ1-1, the V gene TRBV28; D ambiguous. The CDR3 contains 12 residues. V dropped 5 bases and J dropped 0 bases, with 4 bases sitting between them. The germline gives CDR1 MDHEN, CDR2 SYDVKM. This CDR3 reads CASSPVNTEAFF. The CDR3 DNA follows: TGTGCCAGCAGTCCCGTGAACACTGAAGCTTTCTTT.

The chain employs TRBV13 and TRBJ2-1; D is ambiguous. Trimming removed 1 base from V and 9 bases from J, with 16 bases in between. CDR1 PRHDT and CDR2 FYEKMQ come from the germline V gene (reference sequence). This CDR3 comprises 15 residues. Here the CDR3 reads CASSLAVLLRGEQFF. The CDR3 nucleotides are TGTGCCAGCAGCTTAGCTGTCCTTTTGCGAGGTGAGCAGTTCTTC. Together with reference TRBV13 and TRBJ2-1, the CDR3 gives the full variable domain: AAGVIQSPRHLIKEKRETATLKCYPIPRHDTVYWYQQGPGQDPQFLISFYEKMQSDKGSIPDRFSAQQFSDYHSELNMSSLELGDSALYFCASSLAVLLRGEQFFGPGTRLTVL.

The rearrangement uses TRBV7-2 and TRBJ2-7; D may match TRBD1 or TRBD2 (5 bases each). From germline, CDR1 is SGHTA and CDR2 FQGNSA. Trimming took off 5 bases at V and 7 bases at J, with 18 bases between the two ends. This CDR3 comprises 14 residues. For the CDR3, the DNA is TGTGCCAGCAGCCCGGGACCCCCAGGGTGGGAGCAGTACTTC. It encodes CASSPGPPGWEQYF.

This clone occurred once. This rearrangement joins TRBV11-3 to TRBJ2-3; 8 bases are shared with TRBD1. The length of the CDR3 is 16 residues. Germline loops: CDR1 SGHNT, CDR2 YENEEA. V lost 0 bases, J lost 3 bases, and 5 bases stayed unmatched. The CDR3: CASSLETGASTDTQYF. CDR3 nucleotide sequence: TGTGCCAGCAGCTTAGAGACAGGGGCGAGTACAGATACGCAGTATTTT. The complete variable domain, with remaining parts taken from reference TRBV11-3 and TRBJ2-3, reads EAGVVQSPRYKIIEKKQPVAFWCNPISGHNTLYWYLQNLGQGPELLIRYENEEAVDDSQLPKDRFSAERLKGVDSTLKIQPAELGDSAVYLCASSLETGASTDTQYFGPGTRLTVL.

CDR3 residues: CATSRGPIYGYTF. CDR3 sequence (DNA): TGTGCCACCAGCAGAGGTCCCATCTATGGCTACACCTTC. The V call is TRBV15, the J call TRBJ1-2; no firm D call. CDR3 length: 13 residues. CDR1 and CDR2 (germline): LNHNV, YYDKDF (reference sequence). V was cut by 1 base and J by 4 bases, with 7 bases left in between.

J is TRBJ2-1 and V is TRBV27; TRBD1 matches at 8 bases. The CDR3 runs to 14 residues. Losses at the gene ends were 7 bases for V and 11 bases for J; bases not matched to a gene: 13. Per germline, CDR1 MNHEY and CDR2 SMNVEV (reference sequence). The CDR3 spells CASTEGLRTGKQFF. The DNA of the CDR3 is TGTGCCAGCACCGAAGGGTTAAGGACAGGGAAGCAGTTCTTC.

This clone was seen more than once but under ten times. The chain joins TRBV3-1 (or the pseudogene TRBV3-2) to TRBJ2-5; 10 nucleotides align to TRBD2. Germline lookup yields CDR1 LGHDT and CDR2 YNNKEL (reference sequence). V was clipped by 0 bases and J by 4 bases; unmatched bases: 8. The length of the CDR3 is 17 residues. The CDR3, as DNA: TGTGCCAGCAGCCAAGATTTTCGCCTAGCGGGAGCAGAGACCCAGTACTTC. The encoded protein is CASSQDFRLAGAETQYF.

The chain couples TRBV3-1 (or the pseudogene TRBV3-2) to TRBJ2-1; 11 nucleotides agree with TRBD2. V lost 3 bases to trimming and J lost 8 bases; unmatched junction nucleotides: 9. Germline values: CDR1 LGHDT, CDR2 YNNKEL (reference sequence). The CDR3 contains 16 residues. The CDR3 sequence: CASSHPSGRFTDEQFF. The DNA of the CDR3 is TGTGCCAGCAGCCACCCTAGCGGGAGGTTCACAGATGAGCAGTTCTTC.

The chain links TRBV5-6 to TRBJ2-4, with 10 bases matching TRBD2. This CDR3 spans 17 amino acids. V shed 4 bases, J shed 0 bases, and the junction held 7 bases outside the gene matches. The germline V gene has CDR1 SGHDT and CDR2 YYEEEE. CDR3 residues: CASSRRTSGVAKNIQYF. The CDR3 coding sequence is TGTGCCAGCAGCAGACGGACTAGCGGTGTAGCCAAAAACATTCAGTACTTC.

The chain has TRBV7-9 and TRBJ1-2; weak D call: TRBD1 (6 bases). Germline CDR1 reads SEHNR; CDR2 reads FQNEAQ (reference sequence). There are 14 residues in the CDR3. V shed 4 bases and J shed 5 bases, with 14 bases lying between them. CDR3 sequence: CASSSTGTVYGYTF. CDR3 sequence (DNA): TGTGCCAGCAGCTCAACAGGGACGGTTTATGGCTACACCTTC.

The chain joins TRBV7-3 to TRBJ2-7, with 10 bases lining up with TRBD2. The CDR3 consists of 14 residues. Per germline, CDR1 SGHTA and CDR2 FQGTGA. J gave up 2 bases and V 5 bases, and 3 bases lay outside the gene matches. The CDR3 is CASSELAGPYEQYF. The CDR3 nucleotides read TGTGCCAGCAGCGAACTAGCGGGGCCCTACGAGCAGTACTTC.

The rearrangement uses TRBV4-1 and TRBJ1-5, with D possibly TRBD1 on 6 matching bases. V lost 4 bases and J 0 bases, leaving 22 bases between the germline ends. The CDR3 is made up of 19 amino acids. Germline-derived CDR1 and CDR2 are MGHRA and YSYEKL. The CDR3 DNA sequence: TGCGCCAGCAGCCTCCCACAATCTTCAGGGGACTATAGCAATCAGCCCCAGCATTTT. Residues: CASSLPQSSGDYSNQPQHF.